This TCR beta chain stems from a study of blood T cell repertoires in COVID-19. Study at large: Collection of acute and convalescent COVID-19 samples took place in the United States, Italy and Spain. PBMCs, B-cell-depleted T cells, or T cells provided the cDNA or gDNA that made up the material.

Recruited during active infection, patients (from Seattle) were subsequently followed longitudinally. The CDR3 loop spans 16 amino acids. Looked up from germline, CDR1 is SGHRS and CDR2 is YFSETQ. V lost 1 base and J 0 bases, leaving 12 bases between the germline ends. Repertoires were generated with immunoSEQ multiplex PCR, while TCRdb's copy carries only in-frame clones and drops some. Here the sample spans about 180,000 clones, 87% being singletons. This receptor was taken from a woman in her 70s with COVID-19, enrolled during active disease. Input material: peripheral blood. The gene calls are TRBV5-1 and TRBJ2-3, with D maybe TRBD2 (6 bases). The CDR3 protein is CASSLSGTPSTDTQYF. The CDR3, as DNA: TGCGCCAGCAGCTTGTCCGGGACTCCTAGCACAGATACGCAGTATTTT.